The 17 T cell receptor beta chains reported below all come from one sample, sequenced in a study of T cells in Graves' hyperthyroidism and ophthalmopathy. The investigators amplified TCR beta CDR3 regions from RNA transcripts. The HTBI primer set was used in a first-round RT-PCR of the TCR CDR3. MiXCR, applied by TCRdb to the multiplex PCR reads, yields one record per CDR3 protein. Among hundreds of thousands of distinct CDR3 sequences, roughly 13% were seen once, and the ten largest hold around 5.4%. The sample consisted of blood. Source of these receptors: a young woman with Graves' hyperthyroidism that later progressed to Graves' ophthalmopathy.

CDR3 amino acids: CASSLSPGGGYTF. The DNA for the CDR3 is TGCGCCAGCAGCTTGTCCCCCGGGGGCGGCTACACCTTC. This sequence joins TRBV5-1 and TRBJ1-2; D is perhaps TRBD1 (6 bases). Trimming removed 1 base from V and 8 bases from J, with 12 bases in between. CDR1 and CDR2 (germline): SGHRS, YFSETQ. This CDR3 contains 13 residues.

This rearrangement joins TRBV10-3 to TRBJ1-1; D ambiguous. Germline loops: CDR1 ENHRY, CDR2 SYGVKD. The CDR3 length is 12 residues. V was shortened by 3 bases and J by 4 bases, with 6 bases between the two germline ends. The CDR3 region has the DNA TGTGCCATCAGTGACCTCGGCACTGAAGCTTTCTTT. Its translation is CAISDLGTEAFF.

In its sample, this clonotype was seen a few times. The rearrangement links TRBV20-1 to TRBJ2-1; 13 bases line up with TRBD2. Germline V CDR1 and CDR2: DFQATT, SNEGSKA (reference sequence). J lost 9 bases, V lost 6 bases, and 11 bases had no gene match. The CDR3 covers 15 residues. In DNA form, the CDR3 reads TGCAGTGCGGGCACTAGCGGGAGGGCGAGGGGTGAGCAGTTCTTC. It yields the protein CSAGTSGRARGEQFF.

This clonotype showed up many times. The rearrangement links TRBV7-2 to TRBJ1-4; TRBD1 is a possible D gene (6 bases). With 1 base removed from V and 8 bases from J, the gap between germline ends came to 17 bases. CDR3 size: 16 residues. Per germline, CDR1 SGHTA and CDR2 FQGNSA. CDR3 DNA sequence: TGTGCCAGCAGCTTAGAGGGGGGAAGTAATAAGGAAAAACTGTTTTTT. Protein sequence: CASSLEGGSNKEKLFF.

Remarks on this clonotype: Since a much larger clone is just one base distant, this may be a read error. This chain links TRBV2 with TRBJ2-2; 12 nucleotides match TRBD2. The length of the CDR3 is 16 residues. Germline V gene lookup returns CDR1 SNHLY and CDR2 FYNNEI. The V and J ends lost 5 bases and 6 bases, in that order; junction bases with no gene match: 7. For the CDR3, the DNA is TGTGCCAGCAGTTTCGGGGGACTAGCGGGTTCCGGGGAGCTGTTTTTT. Translating it yields CASSFGGLAGSGELFF.

The table lists this clonotype with many counts. This chain uses TRBV30 with TRBJ1-2; 7 positions match TRBD1. This CDR3 is 16 amino acids long. Germline V CDR1 and CDR2: GTSNPN, SVGIG (reference sequence). V gave up 0 bases and J gave up 4 bases; unmatched junction bases: 11. This chain's CDR3 is CAWSVLYNRGTYGYTF. DNA for the CDR3: TGTGCCTGGAGTGTACTTTATAACAGGGGTACCTATGGCTACACCTTC.

This clonotype was observed many times. The rearrangement joins TRBV12-3 or TRBV12-4 to TRBJ2-3, with a weak D call TRBD2 (7 bases). V shed 6 bases and J shed 2 bases, with 18 bases lying between them. The CDR3 runs to 16 residues. CDR3 sequence reads: CASSTWGGPSTDTQYF. CDR3 DNA sequence: TGTGCCAGCAGCACTTGGGGGGGCCCTTCCACAGATACGCAGTATTTT.

This clonotype was counted ten times or more. The gene calls are TRBV12-3 or TRBV12-4 and TRBJ2-7; TRBD1 might be the D (6 bases). V was clipped by 4 bases and J by 1 base, with 20 bases between them. This CDR3 region has 17 residues. The CDR3 sequence: CASSSRVGRDTSYEQYF. The CDR3 DNA sequence: TGTGCCAGCAGTTCACGCGTTGGAAGGGACACATCCTACGAGCAGTACTTC.

This clonotype has just a few counts. The CDR3 sequence: CASQGLTYEQYF. The CDR3 coding sequence is TGTGCCAGTCAGGGGTTGACATACGAGCAGTACTTC. The chain combines TRBV7-2 with TRBJ2-7, with a tentative D call TRBD1 (6 bases). Looked up from germline, CDR1 is SGHTA and CDR2 is FQGNSA. The CDR3 loop spans 12 amino acids. V lost 9 bases to trimming and J lost 4 bases, with 13 bases between them.

V and J are TRBV6-1 and TRBJ1-5; 7 bases are a match to TRBD1. Trimming took 8 bases from V and 7 from J; bases not matched to a gene: 11. The CDR3 length is 14 residues. Per germline, CDR1 MNHNS and CDR2 SASEGT. The CDR3 is CASGMQGVGQPQHF. The CDR3 nucleotides are TGTGCCAGCGGAATGCAGGGGGTCGGGCAGCCCCAGCATTTT.

This clonotype has ten or more counts. The chain links TRBV24-1 to TRBJ2-5; the D gene is possibly TRBD2 (5 bases). Deletions cut 2 bases from V and 1 base from J, with 7 bases between. CDR1 and CDR2 (germline): KGHDR, SFDVKD. The CDR3 has 14 residues. The CDR3 here is CATSDWRVQETQYF. The CDR3 region has the DNA TGTGCCACCAGTGATTGGCGGGTCCAAGAGACCCAGTACTTC.

The CDR3 here is CASRNLLAGVYEQYF. As DNA, the CDR3 is TGTGCCAGCAGGAACCTCCTAGCGGGAGTCTACGAGCAGTACTTC. The chain carries TRBV2 and TRBJ2-7; 10 nucleotides line up with TRBD2. V was clipped by 6 bases and J by 3 bases; unmatched bases: 8. There are 15 residues in the CDR3. The germline V gene has CDR1 SNHLY and CDR2 FYNNEI.

This clonotype was seen at least ten times. This chain joins TRBV6-5 and TRBJ1-1, with TRBD1 identical over 7 bases. This CDR3 region has 15 residues. With V trimmed by 0 bases and J by 5 bases, 6 bases remained unmatched. Germline loops: CDR1 MNHEY, CDR2 SVGAGI. For the CDR3, the DNA is TGTGCCAGCAGTTACTCGACAGGGAGGGAAACTGAAGCTTTCTTT. It encodes CASSYSTGRETEAFF.

This clonotype was seen repeatedly, ten times or more. Its ends do not fully match the called genes, so a read error is possible. The chain couples TRBV9 to TRBJ2-7; 13 nucleotides agree with TRBD2. Germline CDR1 reads SGDLS; CDR2 reads YYNGEE. The CDR3 loop spans 15 amino acids. In DNA, the CDR3 is TGCGCCAGCAGCGTCGGGACTAGCGGGACCTACGAGCAGTACTTC. Translation gives CASSVGTSGTYEQYF.

This clonotype has at least ten counts. The chain combines TRBV9 with TRBJ2-7; weak D call: TRBD2 (6 bases). The CDR3 length is 14 residues. Germline lookup yields CDR1 SGDLS and CDR2 YYNGEE. Trimming took off 0 bases at V and 5 bases at J, with 12 bases between the two ends. In DNA form, the CDR3 reads TGTGCCAGCAGCGTAGCGGGGGTTGAGGACGAGCAGTACTTC. It encodes CASSVAGVEDEQYF. The full variable domain, its missing parts supplied by reference TRBV9 and TRBJ2-7, is DSGVTQTPKHLITATGQRVTLRCSPRSGDLSVYWYQQSLDQGLQFLIQYYNGEERAKGNILERFSAQQFPDLHSELNLSSLELGDSALYFCASSVAGVEDEQYFGPGTRLTVT.

The V gene is TRBV30, the J gene TRBJ1-2; perhaps TRBD1 as D (6 bases). This CDR3 region has 12 residues. Trimming cost V 2 bases and J 6 bases, with 10 bases left between them. Per the germline V gene, CDR1 is GTSNPN and CDR2 is SVGIG (reference sequence). CDR3 region: CAWSNGQNGYTF. The CDR3 nucleotides read TGTGCCTGGAGTAATGGACAGAATGGCTACACCTTC.

This clonotype was recorded at least ten times. The rearrangement uses TRBV20-1 and TRBJ2-5; 9 nucleotides align to TRBD1. The CDR3 spans 17 residues. Per the germline V gene, CDR1 is DFQATT and CDR2 is SNEGSKA (reference sequence). V shed 3 bases, J shed 2 bases, and the junction held 13 bases outside the gene matches. The CDR3 here is CSASRQGGLSTQETQYF. CDR3 DNA sequence: TGCAGTGCTAGTAGACAGGGGGGATTGTCCACTCAAGAGACCCAGTACTTC.